This TCR beta chain was profiled in a study of cytomegalovirus exposure and HLA in healthy donors. The PCR ran on 60 Vbeta and 13 Jbeta primers. The protocol was immunoSEQ multiplex PCR, while the TCRdb copy is restricted to in-frame clones and leaves out a portion. The sample lists some 96,000 clones; 64% were seen once. V trimming: 4 bases; J trimming: 8 bases; junction bases outside the gene matches: 7. Germline assignment: CDR1 SGHRS and CDR2 YFSETQ. The CDR3 runs to 14 residues. Specimen: PBMCs. The chain combines TRBV5-1 with TRBJ1-4, with 8 bases identical to TRBD1. The TCR was taken from a man between 60 and 75 years old in good health and CMV-seronegative. As DNA, the CDR3 is TGCGCCAGCAGCCCCGGACAGGGAGTCGAAAAACTGTTTTTT. Translation: CASSPGQGVEKLFF.